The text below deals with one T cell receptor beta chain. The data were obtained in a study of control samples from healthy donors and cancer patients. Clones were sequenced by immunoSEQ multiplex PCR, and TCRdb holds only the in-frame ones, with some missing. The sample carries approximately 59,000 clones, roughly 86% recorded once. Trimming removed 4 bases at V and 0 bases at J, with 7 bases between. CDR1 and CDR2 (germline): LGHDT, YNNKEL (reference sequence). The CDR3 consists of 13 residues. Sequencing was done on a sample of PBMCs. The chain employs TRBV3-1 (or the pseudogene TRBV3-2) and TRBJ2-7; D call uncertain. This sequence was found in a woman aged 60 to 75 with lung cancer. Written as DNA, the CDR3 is TGTGCCAGCAGCCGACTGGCCTCCTACGAGCAGTACTTC. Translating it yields CASSRLASYEQYF.